The clone carrying this T cell receptor (beta chain) has only one observation. Its antigen remains unidentified. This CDR3 has 15 amino acids. V dropped 10 bases and J dropped 4 bases, with 20 bases sitting between them. Germline CDR1 reads SEHNR; CDR2 reads FQNEAQ (reference sequence). Measured with immunoSEQ multiplex PCR; TCRdb has only the in-frame clones, and not every one. The table lists about 120,000 clones, about 92% of them singletons. These data belong to a study of T cell responses to AZD1222 COVID-19 vaccine. Study-wide results and caveats: Baseline serostatus was positive in only a handful of AZD1222 recipients.

The chain uses TRBV7-9 and TRBJ2-1; D may be TRBD1 (6 bases). The receptor was isolated from an adult in good health. The sample was peripheral blood, taken on day 0 of AZD1222 vaccination. The CDR3 DNA sequence: TGTGCCATCGGCCCAACAGGGCATCATTACAATGAGCAGTTCTTC. It encodes CAIGPTGHHYNEQFF.